Below, 7 T cell receptor beta chains from the same sample are listed, as sequenced in a study of cytomegalovirus exposure and HLA in healthy donors. PCR used 60 Vbeta primers and 13 Jbeta primers. TCRdb's table, derived via immunoSEQ multiplex PCR, lists solely in-frame clones and lacks some. The sample includes 250,000 to 350,000 clones, 86% of them seen just once. Sequencing used PBMCs. These receptors were collected from a man aged 35-49 years in good health and CMV-seropositive.

This rearrangement joins TRBV27 to TRBJ2-7, with 8 bases matching TRBD2. The J segment lost 0 bases and the V segment lost 6 bases, leaving 16 bases of the junction unmatched. The CDR3 extends over 18 amino acids. Germline CDR1 reads MNHEY; CDR2 reads SMNVEV (reference sequence). CDR3 in DNA: TGTGCCAGCAGAGGGCCGGGGCGCTCTACTAGCGGCTCCTACGAGCAGTACTTC. It encodes CASRGPGRSTSGSYEQYF.

This CDR3 is CASSPPSDTGELFF. The CDR3 region has the DNA TGTGCCAGCTCACCACCGTCGGACACCGGGGAGCTGTTTTTT. The chain recombines TRBV18 with TRBJ2-2; no clear D. This CDR3 region has 14 residues. From germline, CDR1 is KGHSH and CDR2 LQKENI. V was cut by 0 bases and J by 3 bases, with 5 bases left in between.

This clone came up once. J is TRBJ1-3 and V is TRBV4-1; no reliable D call. Germline values: CDR1 MGHRA, CDR2 YSYEKL. This CDR3 has 14 amino acids. The ends were cut back, 5 bases at V and 4 bases at J, with 12 bases in the middle. The CDR3 here is CASSKSIGGNTIYF. DNA for the CDR3: TGCGCCAGCAGCAAAAGCATCGGGGGAAACACCATATATTTT.

This chain joins TRBV2 and TRBJ1-5; TRBD1 matches at 11 bases. The CDR3 is 16 residues long. Germline V gives CDR1 SNHLY, CDR2 FYNNEI. Trimming cost V 6 bases and J 5 bases; bases outside gene matches: 9. CDR3 sequence: CASRTKGQGVHQPQHF. The CDR3 DNA reads TGTGCCAGCAGGACTAAGGGACAGGGGGTTCATCAGCCCCAGCATTTT.

This chain uses TRBV6-5 with TRBJ2-7; TRBD1 matches at 12 bases. V shed 7 bases and J 4 bases; nucleotides not matched to a gene: 5. Germline CDR1 reads MNHEY; CDR2 reads SVGAGI. The CDR3 consists of 14 residues. The CDR3 loop is CASTGTGGTYEQYF. Written as DNA, the CDR3 is TGTGCCAGCACCGGGACAGGGGGCACGTACGAGCAGTACTTC.

The V gene is TRBV20-1, the J gene TRBJ2-5; the D gene is possibly TRBD2 (6 bases). Trimming took off 6 bases at V and 4 bases at J, with 9 bases between the two ends. Germline lookup yields CDR1 DFQATT and CDR2 SNEGSKA (reference sequence). CDR3 length equals 11 residues. CDR3 in amino acids: CSARDLETQYF. CDR3 DNA sequence: TGCAGTGCCCGGGACTTAGAGACCCAGTACTTC.

The V gene is TRBV28, the J gene TRBJ2-7; tentative D call: TRBD2 (5 bases). Germline V CDR1 and CDR2: MDHEN, SYDVKM. Trimming took off 6 bases at V and 2 bases at J, with 14 bases between the two ends. CDR3 length equals 14 residues. The CDR3 region is CASRLTKLPYEQYF. The CDR3 region has the DNA TGTGCCAGCAGATTGACTAAGTTGCCCTACGAGCAGTACTTC.